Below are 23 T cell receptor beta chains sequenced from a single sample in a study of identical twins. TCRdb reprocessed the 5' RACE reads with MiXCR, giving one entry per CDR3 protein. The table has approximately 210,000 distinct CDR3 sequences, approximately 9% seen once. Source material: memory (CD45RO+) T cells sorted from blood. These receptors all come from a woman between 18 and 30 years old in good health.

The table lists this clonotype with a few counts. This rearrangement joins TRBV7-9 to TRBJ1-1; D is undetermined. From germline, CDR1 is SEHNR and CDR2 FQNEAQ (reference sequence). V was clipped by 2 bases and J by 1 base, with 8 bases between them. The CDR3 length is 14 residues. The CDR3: CASSLTNWNTEAFF. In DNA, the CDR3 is TGTGCCAGCAGCTTAACGAACTGGAACACTGAAGCTTTCTTT. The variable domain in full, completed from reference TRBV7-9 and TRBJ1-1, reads DTGVSQNPRHKITKRGQNVTFRCDPISEHNRLYWYRQTLGQGPEFLTYFQNEAQLEKSRLLSDRFSAERPKGSFSTLEIQRTEQGDSAMYLCASSLTNWNTEAFFGQGTRLTVV.

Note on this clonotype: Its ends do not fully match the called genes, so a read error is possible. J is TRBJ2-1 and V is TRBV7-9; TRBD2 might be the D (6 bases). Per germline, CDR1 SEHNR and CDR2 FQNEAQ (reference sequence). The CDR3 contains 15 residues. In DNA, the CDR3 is TGTGCTAGCAGCTTAGAGGCGACTAGTCACAATGAGCAGTTCTTC. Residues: CASSLEATSHNEQFF. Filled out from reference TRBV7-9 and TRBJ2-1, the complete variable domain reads DTGVSQNPRHKITKRGQNVTFRCDPISEHNRLYWYRQTLGQGPEFLTYFQNEAQLEKSRLLSDRFSAERPKGSFSTLEIQRTEQGDSAMYLCASSLEATSHNEQFFGPGTRLTVL.

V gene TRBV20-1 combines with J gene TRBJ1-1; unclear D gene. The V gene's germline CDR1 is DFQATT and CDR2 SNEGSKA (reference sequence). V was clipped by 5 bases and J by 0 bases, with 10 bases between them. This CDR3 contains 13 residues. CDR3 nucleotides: TGCAGTGCTCTTGGTCTAATGAACACTGAAGCTTTCTTT. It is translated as CSALGLMNTEAFF.

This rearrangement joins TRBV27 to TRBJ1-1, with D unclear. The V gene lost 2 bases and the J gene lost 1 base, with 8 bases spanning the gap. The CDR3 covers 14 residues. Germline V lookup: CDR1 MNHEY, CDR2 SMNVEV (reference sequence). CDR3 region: CASSLRMGNTEAFF. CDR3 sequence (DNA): TGTGCCAGCAGTTTACGTATGGGGAACACTGAAGCTTTCTTT.

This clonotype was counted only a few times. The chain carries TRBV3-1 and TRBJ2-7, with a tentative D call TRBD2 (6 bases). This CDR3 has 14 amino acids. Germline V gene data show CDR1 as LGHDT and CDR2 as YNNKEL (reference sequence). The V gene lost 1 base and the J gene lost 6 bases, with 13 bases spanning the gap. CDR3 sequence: CASSQVAGLGEQYF. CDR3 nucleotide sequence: TGTGCCAGCAGCCAAGTTGCGGGATTGGGCGAGCAGTACTTC.

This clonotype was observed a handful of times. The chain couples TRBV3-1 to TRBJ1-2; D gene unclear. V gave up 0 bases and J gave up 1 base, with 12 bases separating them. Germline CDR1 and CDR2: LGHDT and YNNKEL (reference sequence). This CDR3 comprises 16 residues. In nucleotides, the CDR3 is TGTGCCAGCAGCCAAGATCCCTGGGTAATTAACTATGGCTACACCTTC. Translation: CASSQDPWVINYGYTF.

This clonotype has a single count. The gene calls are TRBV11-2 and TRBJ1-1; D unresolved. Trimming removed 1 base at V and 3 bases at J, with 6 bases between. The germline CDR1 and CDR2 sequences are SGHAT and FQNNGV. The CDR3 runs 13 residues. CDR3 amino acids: CASSLALDTEAFF. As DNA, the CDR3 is TGTGCCAGCAGCTTAGCTTTGGACACTGAAGCTTTCTTT.

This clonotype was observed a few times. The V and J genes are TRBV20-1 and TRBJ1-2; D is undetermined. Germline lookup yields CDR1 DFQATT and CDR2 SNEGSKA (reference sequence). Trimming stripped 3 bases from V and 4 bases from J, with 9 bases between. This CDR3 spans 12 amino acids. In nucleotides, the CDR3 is TGCAGTGCTAGCCGGCCCAGCTATGGCTACACCTTC. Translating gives CSASRPSYGYTF.

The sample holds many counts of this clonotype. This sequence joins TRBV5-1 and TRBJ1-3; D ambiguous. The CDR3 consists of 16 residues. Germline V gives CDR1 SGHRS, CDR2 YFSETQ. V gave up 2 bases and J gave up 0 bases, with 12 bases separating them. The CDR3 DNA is TGCGCCAGCAGCTTCGAACCCACGATCTCTGGAAACACCATATATTTT. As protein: CASSFEPTISGNTIYF.

CDR3 region: CSARRQPNTEAFF. CDR3 bases: TGCAGTGCTAGACGGCAGCCGAACACTGAAGCTTTCTTT. This sequence joins TRBV20-1 and TRBJ1-1; D remains ambiguous. The CDR3 consists of 13 residues. Trimming pared 2 bases from V and 1 base from J, leaving 8 bases between. CDR1 is DFQATT and CDR2 is SNEGSKA in the germline V gene (reference sequence).

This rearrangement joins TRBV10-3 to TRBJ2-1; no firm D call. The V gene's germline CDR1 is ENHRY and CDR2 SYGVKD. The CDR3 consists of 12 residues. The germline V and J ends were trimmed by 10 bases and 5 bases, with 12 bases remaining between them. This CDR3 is CATSTWNNEQFF. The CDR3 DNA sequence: TGTGCCACCTCGACTTGGAACAATGAGCAGTTCTTC.

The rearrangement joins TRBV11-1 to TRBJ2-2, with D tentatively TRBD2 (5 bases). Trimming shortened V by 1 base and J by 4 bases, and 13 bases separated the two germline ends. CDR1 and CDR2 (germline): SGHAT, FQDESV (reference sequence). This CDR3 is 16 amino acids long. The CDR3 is CASSLGRVALTGELFF. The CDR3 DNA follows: TGTGCCAGCAGCTTAGGTCGGGTAGCGCTCACCGGGGAGCTGTTTTTT.

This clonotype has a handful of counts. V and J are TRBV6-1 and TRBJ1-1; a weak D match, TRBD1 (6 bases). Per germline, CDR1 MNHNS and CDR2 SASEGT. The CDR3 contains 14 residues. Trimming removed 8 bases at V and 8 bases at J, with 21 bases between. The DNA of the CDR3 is TGTGCCAGCGGGTCATTAAAGGGGGTAATAGAAGCTTTCTTT. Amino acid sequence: CASGSLKGVIEAFF.

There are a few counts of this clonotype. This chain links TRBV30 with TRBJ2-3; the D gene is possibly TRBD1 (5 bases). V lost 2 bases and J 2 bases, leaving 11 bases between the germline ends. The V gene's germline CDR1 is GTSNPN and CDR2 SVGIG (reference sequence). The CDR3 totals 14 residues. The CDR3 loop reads CAWSMDTNTDTQYF. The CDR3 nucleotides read TGTGCCTGGAGTATGGACACTAACACAGATACGCAGTATTTT.

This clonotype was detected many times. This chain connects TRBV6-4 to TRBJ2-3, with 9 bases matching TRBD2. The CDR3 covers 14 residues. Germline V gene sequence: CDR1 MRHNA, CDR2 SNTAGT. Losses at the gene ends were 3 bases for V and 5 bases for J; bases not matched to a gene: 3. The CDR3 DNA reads TGTGCCAGCAGTGAGCGGGAGGGCCTAGATACGCAGTATTTT. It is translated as CASSEREGLDTQYF.

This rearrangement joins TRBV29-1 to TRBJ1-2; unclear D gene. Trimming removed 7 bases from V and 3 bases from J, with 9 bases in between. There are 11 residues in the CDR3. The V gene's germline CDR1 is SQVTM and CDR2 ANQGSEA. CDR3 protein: CSGSRDYGYTF. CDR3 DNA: TGCAGCGGTAGTAGGGACTATGGCTACACCTTC.

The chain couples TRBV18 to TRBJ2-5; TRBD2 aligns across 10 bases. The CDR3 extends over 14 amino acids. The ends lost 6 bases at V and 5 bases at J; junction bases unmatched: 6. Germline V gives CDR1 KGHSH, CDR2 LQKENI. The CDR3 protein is CASSFTSGEETQYF. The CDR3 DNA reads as TGTGCCAGCTCCTTCACTAGCGGGGAGGAGACCCAGTACTTC. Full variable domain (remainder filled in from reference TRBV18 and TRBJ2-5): NAGVMQNPRHLVRRRGQEARLRCSPMKGHSHVYWYRQLPEEGLKFMVYLQKENIIDESGMPKERFSAEFPKEGPSILRIQQVVRGDSAAYFCASSFTSGEETQYFGPGTRLLVL.

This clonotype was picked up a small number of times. CDR3 protein: CASSFQGSLYYGYTF. The CDR3 DNA sequence: TGTGCCAGCAGCTTCCAAGGTTCCCTATACTATGGCTACACCTTC. The chain is built from TRBV7-2 and TRBJ1-2; D is uncertain. The length of the CDR3 is 15 residues. Trimming left V 3 bases short and J 3 bases short, with 14 bases between. The germline gives CDR1 SGHTA, CDR2 FQGNSA.

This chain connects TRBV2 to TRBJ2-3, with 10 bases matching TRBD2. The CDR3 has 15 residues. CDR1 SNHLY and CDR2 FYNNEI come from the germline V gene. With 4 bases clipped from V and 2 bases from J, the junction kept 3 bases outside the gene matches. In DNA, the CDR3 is TGTGCCAGCAGTGCCACTAGCGGGGACACAGATACGCAGTATTTT. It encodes CASSATSGDTDTQYF.

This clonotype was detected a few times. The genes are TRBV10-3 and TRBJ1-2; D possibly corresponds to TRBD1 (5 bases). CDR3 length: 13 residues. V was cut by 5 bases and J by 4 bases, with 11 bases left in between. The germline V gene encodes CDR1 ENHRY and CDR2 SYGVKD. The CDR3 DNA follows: TGTGCCATCAGTCCGGGGGGAGCCTATGGCTACACCTTC. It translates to CAISPGGAYGYTF.

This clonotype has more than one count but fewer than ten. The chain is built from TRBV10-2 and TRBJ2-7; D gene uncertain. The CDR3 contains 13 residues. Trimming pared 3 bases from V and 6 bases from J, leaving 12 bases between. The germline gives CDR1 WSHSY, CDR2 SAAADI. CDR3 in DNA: TGCGCCAGCAGTGAAACTACTCTCGGCGAGCAGTACTTC. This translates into CASSETTLGEQYF.

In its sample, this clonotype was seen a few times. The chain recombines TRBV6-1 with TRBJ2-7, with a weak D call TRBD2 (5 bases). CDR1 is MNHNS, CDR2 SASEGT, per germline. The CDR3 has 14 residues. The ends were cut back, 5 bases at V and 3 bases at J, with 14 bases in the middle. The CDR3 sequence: CASSKPGLSYEQYF. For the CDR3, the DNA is TGTGCCAGCAGTAAGCCCGGACTGAGCTACGAGCAGTACTTC.

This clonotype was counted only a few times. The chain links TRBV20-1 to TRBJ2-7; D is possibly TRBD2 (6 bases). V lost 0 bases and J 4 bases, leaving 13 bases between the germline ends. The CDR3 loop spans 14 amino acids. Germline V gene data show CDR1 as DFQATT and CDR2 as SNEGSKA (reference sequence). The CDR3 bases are TGCAGTGCTAGAGATCTCGCGGGACGGTACGAGCAGTACTTC. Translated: CSARDLAGRYEQYF.